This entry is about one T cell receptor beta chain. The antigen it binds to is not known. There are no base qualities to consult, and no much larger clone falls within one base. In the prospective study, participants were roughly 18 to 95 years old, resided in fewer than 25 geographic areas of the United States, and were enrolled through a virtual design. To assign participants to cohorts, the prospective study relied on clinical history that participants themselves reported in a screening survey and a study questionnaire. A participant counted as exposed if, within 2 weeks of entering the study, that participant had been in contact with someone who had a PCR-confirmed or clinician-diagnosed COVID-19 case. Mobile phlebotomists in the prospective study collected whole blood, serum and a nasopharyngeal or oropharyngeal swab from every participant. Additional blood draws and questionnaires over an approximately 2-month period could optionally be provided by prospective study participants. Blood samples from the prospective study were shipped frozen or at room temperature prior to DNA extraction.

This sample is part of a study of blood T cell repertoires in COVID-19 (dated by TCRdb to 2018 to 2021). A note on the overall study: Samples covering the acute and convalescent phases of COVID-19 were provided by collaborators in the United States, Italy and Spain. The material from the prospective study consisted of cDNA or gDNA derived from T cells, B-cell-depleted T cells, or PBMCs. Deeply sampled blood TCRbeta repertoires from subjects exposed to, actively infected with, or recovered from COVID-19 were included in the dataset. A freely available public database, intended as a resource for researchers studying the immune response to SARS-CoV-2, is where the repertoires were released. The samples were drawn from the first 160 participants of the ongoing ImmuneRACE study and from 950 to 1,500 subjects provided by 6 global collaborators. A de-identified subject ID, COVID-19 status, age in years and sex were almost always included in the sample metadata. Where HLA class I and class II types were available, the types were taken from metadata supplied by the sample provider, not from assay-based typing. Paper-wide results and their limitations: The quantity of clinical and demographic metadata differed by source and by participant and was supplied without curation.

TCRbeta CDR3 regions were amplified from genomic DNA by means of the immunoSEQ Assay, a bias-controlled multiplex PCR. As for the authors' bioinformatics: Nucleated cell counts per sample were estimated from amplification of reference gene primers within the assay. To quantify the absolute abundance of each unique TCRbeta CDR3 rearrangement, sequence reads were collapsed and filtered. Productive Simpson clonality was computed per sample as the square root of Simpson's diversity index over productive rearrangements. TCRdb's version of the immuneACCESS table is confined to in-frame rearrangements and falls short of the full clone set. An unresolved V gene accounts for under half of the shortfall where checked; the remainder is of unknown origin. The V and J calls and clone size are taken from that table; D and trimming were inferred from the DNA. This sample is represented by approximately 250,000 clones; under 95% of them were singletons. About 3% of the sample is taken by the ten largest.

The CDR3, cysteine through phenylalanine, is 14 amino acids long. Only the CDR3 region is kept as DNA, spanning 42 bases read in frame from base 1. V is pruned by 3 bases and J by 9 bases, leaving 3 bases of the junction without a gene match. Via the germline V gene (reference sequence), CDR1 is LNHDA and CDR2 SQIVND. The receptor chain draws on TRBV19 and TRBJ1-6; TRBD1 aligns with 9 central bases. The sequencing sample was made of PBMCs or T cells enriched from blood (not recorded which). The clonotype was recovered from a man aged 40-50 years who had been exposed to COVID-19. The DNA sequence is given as TGTGCCAGTAGTATGGCGACAGGGGGTTCACCCCTCCACTTT. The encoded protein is CASSMATGGSPLHF.